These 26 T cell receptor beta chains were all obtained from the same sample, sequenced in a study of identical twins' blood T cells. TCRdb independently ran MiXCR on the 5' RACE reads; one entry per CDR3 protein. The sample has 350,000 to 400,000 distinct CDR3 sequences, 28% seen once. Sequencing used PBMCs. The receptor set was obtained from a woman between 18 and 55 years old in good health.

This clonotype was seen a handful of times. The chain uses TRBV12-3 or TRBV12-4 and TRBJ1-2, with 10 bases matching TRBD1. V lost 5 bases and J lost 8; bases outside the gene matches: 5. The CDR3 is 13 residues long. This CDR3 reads CASSLGQGLGYTF. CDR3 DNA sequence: TGTGCCAGCAGTCTGGGACAGGGGTTGGGCTACACCTTC.

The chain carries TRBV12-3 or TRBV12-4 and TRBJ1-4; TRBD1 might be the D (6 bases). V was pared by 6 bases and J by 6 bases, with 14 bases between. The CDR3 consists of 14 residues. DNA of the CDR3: TGTGCCAGCAGAGCGGACAGCAAGCATGAAAAACTGTTTTTT. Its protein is CASRADSKHEKLFF.

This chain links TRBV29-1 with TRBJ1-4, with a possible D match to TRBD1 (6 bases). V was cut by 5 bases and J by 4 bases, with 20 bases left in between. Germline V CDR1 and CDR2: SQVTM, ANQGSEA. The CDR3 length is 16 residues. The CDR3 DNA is TGCAGCGTTTCCGGGCCGGTGGGACAACTTAATGAAAAACTGTTTTTT. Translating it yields CSVSGPVGQLNEKLFF. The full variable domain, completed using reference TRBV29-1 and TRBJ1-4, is SAVISQKPSRDICQRGTSLTIQCQVDSQVTMMFWYRQQPGQSLTLIATANQGSEATYESGFVIDKFPISRPNLTFSTLTVSNMSPEDSSIYLCSVSGPVGQLNEKLFFGSGTQLSVL.

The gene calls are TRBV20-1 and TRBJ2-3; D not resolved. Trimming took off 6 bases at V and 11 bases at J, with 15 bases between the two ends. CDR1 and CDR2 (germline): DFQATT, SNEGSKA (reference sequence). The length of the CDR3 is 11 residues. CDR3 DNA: TGCAGTGCCACTGCCGGGTTTGAGCAGTATTTT. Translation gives CSATAGFEQYF.

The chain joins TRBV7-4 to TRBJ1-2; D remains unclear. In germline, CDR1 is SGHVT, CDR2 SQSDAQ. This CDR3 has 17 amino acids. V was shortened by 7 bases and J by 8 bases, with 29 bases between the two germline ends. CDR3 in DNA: TGTGCCAGCAACCGGGGTCATCCCATTATACACGTCGAGGGCTACACCTTC. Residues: CASNRGHPIIHVEGYTF.

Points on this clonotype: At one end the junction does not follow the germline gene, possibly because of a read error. The CDR3, as DNA: TGCAGCGTTGTGGTTAGCGTCAATCAGCAGTTCTTC. Amino acid sequence: CSVVVSVNQQFF. The chain uses TRBV29-1 and TRBJ2-1; perhaps TRBD2 as D (5 bases). CDR3 length: 12 amino acids. Germline CDR1 and CDR2: SQVTM and ANQGSEA.

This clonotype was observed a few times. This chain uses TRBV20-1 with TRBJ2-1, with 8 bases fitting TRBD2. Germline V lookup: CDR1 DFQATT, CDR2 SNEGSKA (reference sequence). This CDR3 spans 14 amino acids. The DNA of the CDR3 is TGCCTGGGGCGGGGGGCGAATTCCTACAATGAGCAGTTCTTC. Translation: CLGRGANSYNEQFF.

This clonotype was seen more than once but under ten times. The CDR3 region is CASSLAPGVDGYTF. In DNA, the CDR3 is TGTGCCAGCAGTTTAGCGCCAGGGGTGGATGGCTACACCTTC. This sequence joins TRBV12-3 or TRBV12-4 and TRBJ1-2; the D gene is possibly TRBD1 (6 bases). This CDR3 comprises 14 residues. V dropped 0 bases and J dropped 6 bases, with 11 bases sitting between them.

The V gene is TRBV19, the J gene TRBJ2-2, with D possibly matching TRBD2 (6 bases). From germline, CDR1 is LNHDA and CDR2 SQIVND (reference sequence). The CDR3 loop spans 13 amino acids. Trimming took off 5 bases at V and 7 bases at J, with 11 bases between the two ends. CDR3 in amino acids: CASSGREDGELFF. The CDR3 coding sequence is TGTGCCAGTAGTGGCAGGGAGGACGGGGAGCTGTTTTTT. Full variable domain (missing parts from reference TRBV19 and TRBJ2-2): DGGITQSPKYLFRKEGQNVTLSCEQNLNHDAMYWYRQDPGQGLRLIYYSQIVNDFQKGDIAEGYSVSREKKESFPLTVTSAQKNPTAFYLCASSGREDGELFFGEGSRLTVL.

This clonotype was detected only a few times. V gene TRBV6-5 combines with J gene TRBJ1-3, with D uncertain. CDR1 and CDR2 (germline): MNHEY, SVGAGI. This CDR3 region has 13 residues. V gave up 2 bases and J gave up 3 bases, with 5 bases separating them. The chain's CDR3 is CASSYEGGNTIYF. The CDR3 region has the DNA TGTGCCAGCAGTTACGAGGGTGGAAACACCATATATTTT.

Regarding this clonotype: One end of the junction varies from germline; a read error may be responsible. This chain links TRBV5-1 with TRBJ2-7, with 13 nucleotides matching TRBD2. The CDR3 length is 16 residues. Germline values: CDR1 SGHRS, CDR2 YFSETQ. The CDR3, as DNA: TGCTCCAGCAGCTTGACTAGCGGGGGGATCCCCTACGAGCAGTACTTC. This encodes CSSSLTSGGIPYEQYF.

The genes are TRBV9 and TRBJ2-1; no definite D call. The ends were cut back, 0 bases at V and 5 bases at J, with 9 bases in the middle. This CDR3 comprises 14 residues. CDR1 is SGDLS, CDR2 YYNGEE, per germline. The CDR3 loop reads CASSVATPNNEQFF. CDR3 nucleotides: TGTGCCAGCAGCGTAGCTACTCCTAACAATGAGCAGTTCTTC.

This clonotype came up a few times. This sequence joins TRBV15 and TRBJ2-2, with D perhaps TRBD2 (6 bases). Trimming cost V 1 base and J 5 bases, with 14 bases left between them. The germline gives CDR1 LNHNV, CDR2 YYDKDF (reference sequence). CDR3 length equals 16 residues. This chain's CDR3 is CATSRVRDALTGELFF. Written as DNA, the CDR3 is TGTGCCACCAGCAGAGTGCGGGACGCTTTGACCGGGGAGCTGTTTTTT.

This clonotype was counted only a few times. This chain's CDR3 is CAISEASTDTQYF. The CDR3 DNA reads as TGTGCCATCAGTGAGGCCAGCACAGATACGCAGTATTTT. V is TRBV10-3 and J is TRBJ2-3; no reliable D call. The V gene lost 2 bases and the J gene lost 0 bases, with 3 bases spanning the gap. CDR1 ENHRY and CDR2 SYGVKD come from the germline V gene. This CDR3 comprises 13 residues.

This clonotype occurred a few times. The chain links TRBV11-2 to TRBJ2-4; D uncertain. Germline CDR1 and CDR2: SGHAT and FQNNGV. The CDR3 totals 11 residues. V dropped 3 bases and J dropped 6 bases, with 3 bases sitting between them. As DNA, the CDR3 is TGTGCCAGCAGCTTGAGAAACATTCAGTACTTC. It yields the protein CASSLRNIQYF.

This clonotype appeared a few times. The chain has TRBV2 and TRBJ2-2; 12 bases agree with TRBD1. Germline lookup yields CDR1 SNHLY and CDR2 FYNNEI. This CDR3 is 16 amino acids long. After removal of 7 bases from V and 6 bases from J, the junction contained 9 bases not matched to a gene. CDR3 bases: TGTGCCAGCAAAATGGGGACAGGGGGCTTGGCCGGGGAGCTGTTTTTT. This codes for CASKMGTGGLAGELFF.

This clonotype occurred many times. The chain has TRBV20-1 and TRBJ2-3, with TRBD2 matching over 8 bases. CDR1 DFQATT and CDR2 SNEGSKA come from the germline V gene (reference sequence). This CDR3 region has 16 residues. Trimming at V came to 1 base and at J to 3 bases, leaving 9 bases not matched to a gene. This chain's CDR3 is CSARVFASGSTDTQYF. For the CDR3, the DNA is TGCAGTGCTAGAGTCTTCGCCAGCGGGAGTACAGATACGCAGTATTTT.

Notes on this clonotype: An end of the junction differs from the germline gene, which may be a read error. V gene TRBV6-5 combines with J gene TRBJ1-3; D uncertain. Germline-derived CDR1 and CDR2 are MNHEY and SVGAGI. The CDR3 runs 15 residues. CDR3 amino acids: CASSYSGESGNTIYF. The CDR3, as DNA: TGTGCCAGCAGTTACTCTGGGGAATCTGGAAATACCATATATTTT.

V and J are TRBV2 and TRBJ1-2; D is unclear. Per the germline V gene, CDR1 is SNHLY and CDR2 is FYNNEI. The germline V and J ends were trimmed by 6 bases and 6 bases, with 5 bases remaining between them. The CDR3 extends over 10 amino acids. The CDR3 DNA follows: TGTGCCAGCAGGCTTCATGGCTACACCTTC. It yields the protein CASRLHGYTF. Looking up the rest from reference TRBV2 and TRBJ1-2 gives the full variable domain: EPEVTQTPSHQVTQMGQEVILRCVPISNHLYFYWYRQILGQKVEFLVSFYNNEISEKSEIFDDQFSVERPDGSNFTLKIRSTKLEDSAMYFCASRLHGYTFGSGTRLTVV.

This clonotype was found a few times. DNA of the CDR3: TGTGCCAGCAGCTCGGCCGGGGGAAACACCATATATTTT. It yields the protein CASSSAGGNTIYF. V usage is TRBV7-9 and J usage is TRBJ1-3, with D unresolved. The CDR3 sequence is 13 residues long. V lost 4 bases and J lost 4, with 8 bases in between. Per germline, CDR1 SEHNR and CDR2 FQNEAQ (reference sequence).

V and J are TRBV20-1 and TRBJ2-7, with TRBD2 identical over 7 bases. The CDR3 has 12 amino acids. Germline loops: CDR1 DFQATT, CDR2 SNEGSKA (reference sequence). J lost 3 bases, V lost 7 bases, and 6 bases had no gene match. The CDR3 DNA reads TGCAGTGGACTAGCTCCTTTCTACGAGCAGTACTTC. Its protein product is CSGLAPFYEQYF.

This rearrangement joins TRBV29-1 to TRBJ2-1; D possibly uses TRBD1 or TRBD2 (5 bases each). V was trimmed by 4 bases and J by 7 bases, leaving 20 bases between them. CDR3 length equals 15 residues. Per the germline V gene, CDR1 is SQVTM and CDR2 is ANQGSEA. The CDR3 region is CSVGIVGADYNEQFF. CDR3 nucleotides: TGCAGCGTTGGGATAGTCGGGGCGGATTATAATGAGCAGTTCTTC.

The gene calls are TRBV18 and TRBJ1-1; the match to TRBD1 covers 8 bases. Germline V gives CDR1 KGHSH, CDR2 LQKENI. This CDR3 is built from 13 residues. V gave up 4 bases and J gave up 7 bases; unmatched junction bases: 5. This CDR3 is CASSRQGTDEAFF. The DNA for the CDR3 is TGTGCCAGCTCACGACAGGGGACGGATGAAGCTTTCTTT.

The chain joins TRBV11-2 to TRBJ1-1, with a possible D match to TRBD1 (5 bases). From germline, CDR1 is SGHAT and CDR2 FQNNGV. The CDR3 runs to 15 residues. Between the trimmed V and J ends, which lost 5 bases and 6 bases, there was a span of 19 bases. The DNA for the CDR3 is TGTGCCAGCAGCCCAACGGGATTGGGGGTCCCTGAAGCTTTCTTT. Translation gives CASSPTGLGVPEAFF.

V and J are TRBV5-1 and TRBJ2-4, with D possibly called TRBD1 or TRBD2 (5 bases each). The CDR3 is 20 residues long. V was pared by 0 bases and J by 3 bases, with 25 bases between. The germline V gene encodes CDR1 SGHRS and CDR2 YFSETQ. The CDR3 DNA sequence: TGCGCCAGCAGCTTGGAGGGGACCCTACTACAAGCTCCGGACAAAAACATTCAGTACTTC. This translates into CASSLEGTLLQAPDKNIQYF.

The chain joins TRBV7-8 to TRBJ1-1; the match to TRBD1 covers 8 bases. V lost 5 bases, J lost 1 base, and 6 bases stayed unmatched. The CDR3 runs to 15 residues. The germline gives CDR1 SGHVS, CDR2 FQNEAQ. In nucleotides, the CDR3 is TGTGCCAGCAGCCCAAAGACAGGGGCGAACACTGAAGCTTTCTTT. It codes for CASSPKTGANTEAFF.